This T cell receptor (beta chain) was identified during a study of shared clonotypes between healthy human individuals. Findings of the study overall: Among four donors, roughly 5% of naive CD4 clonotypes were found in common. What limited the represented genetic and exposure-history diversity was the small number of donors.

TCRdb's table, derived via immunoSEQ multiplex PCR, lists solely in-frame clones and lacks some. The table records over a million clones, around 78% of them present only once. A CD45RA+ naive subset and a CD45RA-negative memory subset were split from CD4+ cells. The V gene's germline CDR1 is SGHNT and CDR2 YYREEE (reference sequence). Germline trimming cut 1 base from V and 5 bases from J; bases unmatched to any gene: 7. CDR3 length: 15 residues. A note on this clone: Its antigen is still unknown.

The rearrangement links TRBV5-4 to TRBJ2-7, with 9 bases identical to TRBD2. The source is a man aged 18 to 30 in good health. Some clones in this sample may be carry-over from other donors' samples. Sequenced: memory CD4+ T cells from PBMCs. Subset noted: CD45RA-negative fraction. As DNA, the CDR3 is TGTGCCAGCAGCTTGTATGGCGGGAGGGCCAACGAGCAGTACTTC. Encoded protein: CASSLYGGRANEQYF.